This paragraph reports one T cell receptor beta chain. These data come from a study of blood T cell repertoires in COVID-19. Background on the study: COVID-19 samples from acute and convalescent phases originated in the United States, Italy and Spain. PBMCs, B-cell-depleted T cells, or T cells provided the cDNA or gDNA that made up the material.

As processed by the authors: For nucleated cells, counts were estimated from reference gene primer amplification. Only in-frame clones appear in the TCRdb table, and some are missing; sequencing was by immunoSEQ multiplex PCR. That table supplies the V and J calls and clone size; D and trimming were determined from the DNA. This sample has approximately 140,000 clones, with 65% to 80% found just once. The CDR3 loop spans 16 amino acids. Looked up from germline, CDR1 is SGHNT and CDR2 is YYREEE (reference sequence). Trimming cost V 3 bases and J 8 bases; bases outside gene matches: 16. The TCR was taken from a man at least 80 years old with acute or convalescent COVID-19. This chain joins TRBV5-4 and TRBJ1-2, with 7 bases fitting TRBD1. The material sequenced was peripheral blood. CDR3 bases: TGTGCCAGCAGCTCGGCATCGACAGGGCGGGCGGGAGGCTACACCTTC. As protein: CASSSASTGRAGGYTF. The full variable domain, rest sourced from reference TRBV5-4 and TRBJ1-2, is ETGVTQSPTHLIKTRGQQVTLRCSSQSGHNTVSWYQQALGQGPQFIFQYYREEENGRGNFPPRFSGLQFPNYSSELNVNALELDDSALYLCASSSASTGRAGGYTFGSGTRLTVV.